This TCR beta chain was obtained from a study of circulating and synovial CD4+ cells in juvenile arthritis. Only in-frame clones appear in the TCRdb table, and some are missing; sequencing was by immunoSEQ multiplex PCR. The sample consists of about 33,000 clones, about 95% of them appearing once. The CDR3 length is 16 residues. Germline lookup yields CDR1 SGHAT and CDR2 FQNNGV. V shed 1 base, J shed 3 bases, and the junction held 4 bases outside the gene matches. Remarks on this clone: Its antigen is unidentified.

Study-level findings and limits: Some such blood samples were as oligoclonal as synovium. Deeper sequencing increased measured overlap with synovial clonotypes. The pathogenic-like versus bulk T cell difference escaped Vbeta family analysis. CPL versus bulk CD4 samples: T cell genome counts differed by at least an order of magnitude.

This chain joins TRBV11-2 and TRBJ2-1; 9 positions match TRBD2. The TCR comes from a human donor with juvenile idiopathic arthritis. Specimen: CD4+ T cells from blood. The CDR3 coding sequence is TGTGCCAGCAGCTTAGGGGGGACTAGCCTCTACAATGAGCAGTTCTTC. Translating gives CASSLGGTSLYNEQFF.